These 29 T cell receptor beta chains came from one sample sequenced in a study of CD8+ T cells in alopecia areata. Using CD4, CD8alpha, NKG2D, NKG2ACE and other markers, pooled cutaneous lymph node cells were sorted. Isolated RNA was reverse transcribed into cDNA used as the sequencing template. Produced via immunoSEQ multiplex PCR; TCRdb's table is partial and in-frame only. The specimen has 270,000 or so clones, none found just once. The specimen was CD4+ T cells sorted from a lymph node. These receptors were obtained from a C3H/HeJ mouse with alopecia areata. The mice in this strain carry MHC haplotype H2-k.

In its sample, this clone was seen a few times. These gene names are mouse names. The read comes to an end 4 residues before the CDR3 does, leaving the germline J gene to fill in the end. V and J are TRBV19 and TRBJ2-1; 9 bases are shared with TRBD1. Germline V gene sequence: CDR1 FNHDT, CDR2 SITEND (reference sequence). J lost 1 base, V lost 5 bases, and 4 bases had no gene match. The CDR3 is 15 residues long. The CDR3 DNA, read in part, is TGTGCCAGCAGGGGACAGGGCGGGAACTATGCT. It translates to CASRGQGGNYA. The whole CDR3 sequence reads CASRGQGGNYAEQFF.

This clone came up a few times. Each gene name is a mouse one. The read terminates 4 residues before the CDR3 end, so the remaining end is supplied by the germline J gene. Other DNA sequences from this sample encode an identical CDR3 as well. The chain employs TRBV13-1 and TRBJ2-1, with 8 bases fitting TRBD1. This CDR3 is built from 16 residues. J lost 0 bases, V lost 1 base, and 3 bases had no gene match. The germline gives CDR1 NSHNY, CDR2 SYGAGN. The sequenced part of the CDR3 DNA is TGTGCCAGCAGTGATCTCAGGGGGCGTAACTATGCT. This codes for CASSDLRGRNYA. The complete CDR3 reads CASSDLRGRNYAEQFF.

In this sample, this clone turned up many times. Gene names and germline refer to mouse. The CDR3 extends 4 residues past the end of the read, so its final part is completed from the germline J gene. The gene calls are TRBV13-1 and TRBJ2-3, with no clear D. Trimming removed 1 base at V and 0 bases at J, with 3 bases between. Germline V gives CDR1 NSHNY, CDR2 SYGAGN. The CDR3 is made up of 13 amino acids. The covered CDR3 bases are TGTGCCAGCAGTGATACTAGTGCAGAA. Translating it yields CASSDTSAE. The full CDR3 protein reads CASSDTSAETLYF.

This clone was counted a few times. The gene symbols are mouse symbols. The read terminates 4 residues ahead of where the CDR3 ends, so the germline J gene completes it. The chain uses TRBV14 and TRBJ1-1; D is unclear. V was clipped by 3 bases and J by 0 bases, with 6 bases between them. Germline V lookup: CDR1 SGHDT, CDR2 FRDEAV. The CDR3 contains 13 residues. The CDR3 bases that were read are TGTGCCAGCAGTTCCCAGCCAAACACA. Encoded protein: CASSSQPNT. The complete CDR3 reads CASSSQPNTEVFF.

To note about this clone: The genes and germline here are from mouse. The sequence runs out 4 residues before the end of the CDR3; the remainder is reconstructed from the germline J gene. The V call is TRBV19, the J call TRBJ2-1, with 11 bases identical to TRBD2. This CDR3 has 15 residues. CDR1 and CDR2 from the germline V gene are FNHDT and SITEND (reference sequence). The trim removed 4 bases at V and 3 bases at J, leaving 3 bases unmatched. Here the CDR3 reads CASSSGLGVYAEQFF. Incomplete CDR3 DNA: TGTGCCAGCAGTTCGGGACTGGGGGTCTATGCT.

This clone was picked up a small number of times. The listed genes are named as in mouse. The read ends 4 residues shy of where the CDR3 ends; the end is completed using the germline J gene. V gene TRBV19 combines with J gene TRBJ1-1; perhaps TRBD1 as D (6 bases). Trimming removed 4 bases from V and 3 bases from J, with 10 bases in between. This CDR3 has 13 residues. Germline assignment: CDR1 FNHDT and CDR2 SITEND (reference sequence). The CDR3: CASSPRTDTEVFF. Incomplete CDR3 DNA: TGTGCCAGCAGTCCGCGGACAGACACA.

Points on this clone: Mouse germline and gene names are used. The CDR3 end lies 4 residues beyond the end of the read and is filled in from the germline J gene. The rearrangement uses TRBV3 and TRBJ2-5; 8 bases match TRBD2. The V gene end was trimmed by 1 base and the J gene end by 0 bases; junction bases not matched to a gene: 3. Germline V gene sequence: CDR1 SNHLY, CDR2 FYNGKV (reference sequence). The CDR3 totals 16 residues. The CDR3 loop reads CASSLETGVNQDTQYF. The CDR3 DNA, read in part, is TGTGCCAGCAGCTTAGAGACTGGGGTTAACCAAGAC.

Worth noting for this clone: Gene names and germline refer to mouse. The sequenced fragment ends 4 residues before the CDR3 boundary, so the rest is inferred from the germline J gene. Other DNA sequences from this sample encode an identical CDR3 as well. The chain joins TRBV13-1 to TRBJ2-4; tentative D call: TRBD1 (6 bases). CDR1 NSHNY and CDR2 SYGAGN come from the germline V gene. CDR3 length equals 15 residues. Trimming shortened V by 0 bases and J by 0 bases, and 8 bases separated the two germline ends. The CDR3 region is CASSDGRGSQNTLYF. The part of the CDR3 DNA that was read is TGTGCCAGCAGTGATGGCAGGGGTAGTCAAAAC.

This clone was observed a few times. Gene labels here are mouse ones. The read ends 3 residues shy of where the CDR3 ends; the end is completed using the germline J gene. Other DNA sequences of this sample code for an identical CDR3. The chain joins TRBV1 to TRBJ1-6; a possible D gene is TRBD1 (6 bases). TRBJ1-6 is an ORF for which the function is uncertain. Per germline, CDR1 NSQYPW and CDR2 LRSPGD (reference sequence). With 3 bases removed from V and 4 bases from J, the gap between germline ends came to 10 bases. The CDR3 spans 15 residues. The DNA read from the CDR3 is TGCACCTGCAGTGCGGGGACAAATTATAATTCGCCC. Protein: CTCSAGTNYNSP. The entire CDR3 protein reads CTCSAGTNYNSPLYF.

For this clone: The germline and genes are mouse ones. The sequence runs out 4 residues before the end of the CDR3; the remainder is reconstructed from the germline J gene. The sample has other DNA sequences that encode this CDR3 too. The chain uses TRBV13-1 and TRBJ1-1; unclear D gene. CDR1 is NSHNY and CDR2 is SYGAGN in the germline V gene. This CDR3 is built from 11 residues. Trimming removed 6 bases at V and 1 base at J, with 4 bases between. The CDR3 here is CASTGNTEVFF. Partial CDR3 DNA: TGTGCCAGCACAGGAAACACA.

This clone was seen more than once but under ten times. Gene names are the mouse ones. The read halts 4 residues ahead of the CDR3 end, with the missing end drawn from the germline J gene. V gene TRBV5 combines with J gene TRBJ2-2; 7 bases align to TRBD2. Germline CDR1 reads LGHNA; CDR2 reads YNLKQL (reference sequence). J gave up 1 base and V 0 bases, and 5 bases lay outside the gene matches. The CDR3 consists of 17 residues. The CDR3 DNA, read in part, is TGTGCCAGCAGCCAAGATCCCCCTGGGGGAAACACCGGG. As protein: CASSQDPPGGNTG. The entire CDR3 protein reads CASSQDPPGGNTGQLYF.

A remark on this clone: Gene names and germline match the mouse. The CDR3 end lies 4 residues beyond the end of the read and is filled in from the germline J gene. This chain connects TRBV5 to TRBJ1-1, with D possibly matching TRBD1 (6 bases). This CDR3 has 14 amino acids. Trimming took off 4 bases at V and 3 bases at J, with 12 bases between the two ends. Germline CDR1 is LGHNA and CDR2 is YNLKQL (reference sequence). This CDR3 is CASSLWGADTEVFF. CDR3 DNA, as far as it was read: TGTGCCAGCAGCCTCTGGGGGGCGGACACA.

This clone has more than one count but fewer than ten. Genes here carry mouse names. The CDR3 end falls 4 residues outside the read, so it is completed with the germline J gene. The chain links TRBV13-2 to TRBJ2-1; D is unresolved. V was clipped by 0 bases and J by 0 bases, with 7 bases between them. The CDR3 length is 15 residues. Germline CDR1 is NNHNN and CDR2 is SYGAGS (reference sequence). CDR3 sequence: CASGDGGYNYAEQFF. CDR3 DNA (partial): TGTGCCAGCGGTGATGGGGGTTATAACTATGCT.

There are many counts of this clone. Mouse germline and gene names are used. The read is 4 residues too short to cover the CDR3 end, so that end is filled in from the germline J gene. In the same sample, other DNA sequences code for this CDR3. This chain uses TRBV19 with TRBJ2-2; weak D call: TRBD1 (6 bases). CDR3 length: 13 residues. Trimming shortened V by 6 bases and J by 1 base, and 7 bases separated the two germline ends. CDR1 is FNHDT and CDR2 is SITEND in the germline V gene (reference sequence). CDR3: CASTGQNTGQLYF. Partial CDR3 DNA: TGTGCCAGCACGGGACAAAACACCGGG.

In regard to this clone: The gene symbols are mouse symbols. The read stops 4 residues short of the end of the CDR3; the missing end is completed from the germline J gene. The chain couples TRBV5 to TRBJ2-2; tentatively, D is TRBD1 (6 bases). Germline CDR1 is LGHNA and CDR2 is YNLKQL (reference sequence). The CDR3 spans 16 residues. V shed 2 bases and J shed 4 bases, with 14 bases lying between them. The sequenced CDR3 bases are TGTGCCAGCAGCCAAACCCTACAGGGAGGCACCGGG. It specifies CASSQTLQGGTG. The CDR3, in full, reads CASSQTLQGGTGQLYF.

Of note for this clone: Genes and germline are mouse. Coverage ceases 4 residues before the CDR3 finishes, and the germline J gene fills in the end. V is TRBV19 and J is TRBJ2-2; the D gene is possibly TRBD1 (6 bases). Germline CDR1 reads FNHDT; CDR2 reads SITEND (reference sequence). This CDR3 has 16 amino acids. V was shortened by 3 bases and J by 0 bases, with 12 bases between the two germline ends. The CDR3 bases that were read are TGTGCCAGCAGTACAGTGGGACAAGCAAACACCGGG. Translating gives CASSTVGQANTG. The full CDR3 sequence reads CASSTVGQANTGQLYF.

Note on this clone: Genes here carry mouse names. Sequencing ends 4 residues short of the CDR3 end; the germline J gene provides the rest. The rearrangement joins TRBV13-1 to TRBJ2-4; the match to TRBD2 covers 8 bases. Germline CDR1 reads NSHNY; CDR2 reads SYGAGN. The CDR3 loop spans 17 amino acids. The V gene end was trimmed by 0 bases and the J gene end by 0 bases; junction bases not matched to a gene: 6. CDR3 DNA, as far as it was read: TGTGCCAGCAGTGATGCTCCTGGGGGGCCAAGTCAAAAC. Residues: CASSDAPGGPSQN. The CDR3 in full is CASSDAPGGPSQNTLYF.

This clone was seen a handful of times. Gene names denote mouse genes. Here the CDR3 reads CASSDPGQGAREVFF. Incomplete CDR3 DNA: TGTGCCAGCAGTGATCCGGGACAGGGGGCGCGA. The genes are TRBV13-1 and TRBJ1-1, with TRBD1 matching over 12 bases. The read ends 4 residues before the CDR3 terminus; that terminus is restored from the germline J gene. Germline CDR1 and CDR2: NSHNY and SYGAGN. The CDR3 runs 15 residues.

This clone was seen a handful of times. Gene names denote mouse genes. The read terminates 4 residues ahead of where the CDR3 ends, so the germline J gene completes it. The chain links TRBV3 to TRBJ2-3; TRBD1 aligns across 10 bases. Germline CDR1 is SNHLY and CDR2 is FYNGKV (reference sequence). V was pared by 1 base and J by 0 bases, with 7 bases of the junction left unmatched. The CDR3 has 18 amino acids. Here the CDR3 reads CASSLVPGQGYSAETLYF. The part of the CDR3 DNA that was read is TGTGCCAGCAGCTTAGTCCCGGGACAGGGGTATAGTGCAGAA.

Turning to this clone: The germline and genes are mouse ones. With the read ending 4 residues before the CDR3 end, the germline J gene is used to fill in that end. Distinct nucleotide sequences in the sample also encode this CDR3. This sequence joins TRBV13-3 and TRBJ1-1; a weak D match, TRBD1 (6 bases). Trimming pared 2 bases from V and 0 bases from J, leaving 8 bases between. The germline gives CDR1 NNHDY, CDR2 SYVADS. The CDR3 consists of 14 residues. The DNA read from the CDR3 is TGTGCCAGCAGTGACCAGGGGCCAAACACA. Its protein is CASSDQGPNT. The complete CDR3 reads CASSDQGPNTEVFF.

Worth noting for this clone: The genes are named according to mouse. The observed sequence ends 4 residues before the CDR3 terminus, with the missing tail filled in from the germline J gene. V is TRBV19 and J is TRBJ2-1; the D gene is possibly TRBD1 (5 bases). CDR1 and CDR2 from the germline V gene are FNHDT and SITEND (reference sequence). There are 13 residues in the CDR3. Trimming pared 4 bases from V and 2 bases from J, leaving 7 bases between. The CDR3 protein is CASSSTDYAEQFF. The DNA read from the CDR3 is TGTGCCAGCAGTTCGACAGACTATGCT.

This clone showed up just a few times. The gene names given are mouse names. The CDR3 loop reads CASSPTGYTEVFF. The covered CDR3 bases are TGTGCCAGCAGTCCGACAGGCTACACA. This chain connects TRBV19 to TRBJ1-1; possible D gene TRBD1, 6 bases. The CDR3 end falls 4 residues outside the read, so it is completed with the germline J gene. Germline values: CDR1 FNHDT, CDR2 SITEND (reference sequence). Trimming removed 4 bases at V and 3 bases at J, with 10 bases between. The CDR3 has 13 amino acids. Looking up the rest from reference TRBV19 and TRBJ1-1 gives the full variable domain: GGIITQTPKFLIGQEGQKLTLKCQQNFNHDTMYWYRQDSGKGLRLIYYSITENDLQKGDLSEGYDASREKKSSFSLTVTSAQKNEMAVFLCASSPTGYTEVFFGKGTRLTVV.

This clone showed up just a few times. Genes and germline come from the mouse. The read ends 4 residues shy of where the CDR3 ends; the end is completed using the germline J gene. The V call is TRBV5, the J call TRBJ2-3, with 9 bases aligning to TRBD2. V shed 1 base, J shed 0 bases, and the junction held 5 bases outside the gene matches. CDR1 is LGHNA, CDR2 YNLKQL, per germline (reference sequence). This CDR3 region has 17 residues. The sequenced CDR3 bases are TGTGCCAGCAGCCAAGGGGACTGGGCCTCTAGTGCAGAA. Its translation: CASSQGDWASSAE. The whole CDR3 sequence reads CASSQGDWASSAETLYF.

In its sample, this clone was seen many times. These gene names are mouse names. The covered CDR3 bases are TGTGCCAGCAGGGGGACACCCTCAAACACCGGG. It yields the protein CASRGTPSNTG. The full CDR3 sequence reads CASRGTPSNTGQLYF. The chain employs TRBV14 and TRBJ2-2, with a possible D match to TRBD1 (6 bases). The observed sequence ends 4 residues before the CDR3 terminus, with the missing tail filled in from the germline J gene. The germline V gene encodes CDR1 SGHDT and CDR2 FRDEAV. This CDR3 has 15 amino acids. V gave up 5 bases and J gave up 0 bases, with 11 bases separating them. The variable domain in full, with the rest retrieved from reference TRBV14 and TRBJ2-2, is EAGVTQSPRYAVLQEGQAVSFWCDPISGHDTLYWYQQPRDQGPQLLVYFRDEAVIDNSQLPSDRFSAVRPKGTNSTLKIQSAKQGDTATYLCASRGTPSNTGQLYFGEGSKLTVL.

This clone was detected only a few times. Mouse names are used for the genes. The chain's CDR3 is CASRGTPNSDYTF. The sequenced CDR3 bases are TGTGCCAGCAGAGGGACACCAAACTCC. The V gene is TRBV13-1, the J gene TRBJ1-2; D possibly corresponds to TRBD1 (6 bases). The missing CDR3 end, 4 residues past where the read stops, is filled in from the germline J gene. This CDR3 has 13 residues. Germline V CDR1 and CDR2: NSHNY, SYGAGN. Between the trimmed V and J ends, which lost 5 bases and 0 bases, there was a span of 8 bases.

Points on this clone: Genes and germline are mouse. The read gets to within 4 residues of the CDR3 end, and the germline J gene fills in the rest. This chain uses TRBV19 with TRBJ2-4; 12 bases agree with TRBD2. This CDR3 is 15 amino acids long. Germline assignment: CDR1 FNHDT and CDR2 SITEND (reference sequence). The CDR3 bases that were read are TGTGCCAGCAGTCCTCGGACTGGGGGGGAAAAC. Its translation: CASSPRTGGEN. The full CDR3 protein is CASSPRTGGENTLYF.

A few counts support this clone. Gene names are the mouse ones. Partial CDR3 DNA: TGTGCCAGCAGTGAGATGACTGGGGGAGAC. It yields the protein CASSEMTGGD. From start to end, the CDR3 is CASSEMTGGDTQYF. The gene calls are TRBV13-1 and TRBJ2-5; TRBD2 agrees at 9 bases. The read terminates 4 residues ahead of where the CDR3 ends, so the germline J gene completes it. Germline assignment: CDR1 NSHNY and CDR2 SYGAGN. The CDR3 contains 14 residues.

Details on this clone: Mouse germline and gene names are used. The CDR3 extends 4 residues past the end of the read, so its final part is completed from the germline J gene. The sample has other DNA sequences that encode this CDR3 too. V and J are TRBV1 and TRBJ2-7, with 7 bases lining up with TRBD2. Trimming cost V 0 bases and J 3 bases; bases outside gene matches: 2. There are 14 residues in the CDR3. Germline-derived CDR1 and CDR2 are NSQYPW and LRSPGD (reference sequence). CDR3 bases read: TGCACCTGCAGTGCAGATTCTGGGGGCTAT. Amino acid sequence: CTCSADSGGY. The CDR3 reads in full as CTCSADSGGYEQYF.

A few counts support this clone. Germline and genes here are mouse. The sequence runs out 3 residues before the end of the CDR3; the remainder is reconstructed from the germline J gene. This chain links TRBV19 with TRBJ1-6, with D possibly being TRBD1 (6 bases). TRBJ1-6 is an ORF, and what it does is uncertain. The CDR3 contains 16 residues. Germline-derived CDR1 and CDR2 are FNHDT and SITEND (reference sequence). The ends were cut back, 2 bases at V and 3 bases at J, with 12 bases in the middle. The CDR3: CASSIGRGGYNSPLYF. CDR3 DNA (partial): TGTGCCAGCAGTATCGGCAGGGGAGGCTATAATTCGCCC.